Below, one TCR beta chain is given with its context. This sample is drawn from a study of PD-L1 blockade in urothelial cancer. Overall study context: Between 0 and 3 chemotherapy regimens preceded treatment for each patient. Blood analysis was done at 3 weeks (second dose) and 6 weeks after treatment began.

Patients were diagnosed with urothelial carcinoma, either locally advanced or metastatic. The CDR3 has 15 residues. The junction had 9 bases not matched to a gene; V was cut back by 6 bases and J by 2 bases. CDR1 and CDR2 from the germline V gene are MNHEY and SVGAGI. The repertoire was sequenced with immunoSEQ multiplex PCR; TCRdb's copy has only in-frame clones and lacks some. The table shows over 45,000 clones, with 87% occurring only once. This sequence joins TRBV6-5 and TRBJ2-7; 8 bases are a match to TRBD2. The sequences come from PBMCs, collected around atezolizumab (anti-PD-L1) treatment. The receptor's source is a man between 60 and 75 years old with urothelial cancer. CDR3 DNA: TGTGCCAGCAGCCCCGGGCCTAGCGGGCCCTACGAGCAGTACTTC. Residues: CASSPGPSGPYEQYF.